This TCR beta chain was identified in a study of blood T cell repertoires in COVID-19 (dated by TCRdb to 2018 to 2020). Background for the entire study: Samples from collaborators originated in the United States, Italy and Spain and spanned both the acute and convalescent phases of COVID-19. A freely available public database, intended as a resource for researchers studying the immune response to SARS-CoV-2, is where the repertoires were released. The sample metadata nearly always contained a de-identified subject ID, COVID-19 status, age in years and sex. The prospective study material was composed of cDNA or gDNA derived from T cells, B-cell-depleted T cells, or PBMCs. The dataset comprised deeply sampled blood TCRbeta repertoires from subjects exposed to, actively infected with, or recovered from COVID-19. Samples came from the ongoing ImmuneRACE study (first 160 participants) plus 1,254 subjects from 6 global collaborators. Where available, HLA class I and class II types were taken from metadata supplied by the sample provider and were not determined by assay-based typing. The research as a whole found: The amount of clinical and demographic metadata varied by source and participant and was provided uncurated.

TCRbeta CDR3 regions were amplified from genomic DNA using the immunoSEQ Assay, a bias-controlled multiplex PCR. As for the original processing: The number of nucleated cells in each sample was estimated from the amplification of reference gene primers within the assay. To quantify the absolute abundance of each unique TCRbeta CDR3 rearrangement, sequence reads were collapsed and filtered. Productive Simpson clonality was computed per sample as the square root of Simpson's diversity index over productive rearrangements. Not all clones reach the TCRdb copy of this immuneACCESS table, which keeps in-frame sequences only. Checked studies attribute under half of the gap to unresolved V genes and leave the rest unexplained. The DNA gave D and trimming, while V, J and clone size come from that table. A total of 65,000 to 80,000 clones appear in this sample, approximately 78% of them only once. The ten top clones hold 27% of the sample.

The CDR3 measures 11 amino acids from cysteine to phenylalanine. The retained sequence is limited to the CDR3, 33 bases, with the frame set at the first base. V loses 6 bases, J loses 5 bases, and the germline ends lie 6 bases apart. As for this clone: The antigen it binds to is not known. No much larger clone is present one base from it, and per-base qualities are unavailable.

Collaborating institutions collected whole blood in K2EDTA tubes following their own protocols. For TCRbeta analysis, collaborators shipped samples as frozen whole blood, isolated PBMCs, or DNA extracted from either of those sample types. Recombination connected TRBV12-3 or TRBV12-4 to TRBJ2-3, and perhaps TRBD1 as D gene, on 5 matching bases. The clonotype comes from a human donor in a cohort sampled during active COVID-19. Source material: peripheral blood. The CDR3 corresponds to CASRRGDTQYF. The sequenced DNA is TGTGCCAGCAGAAGGGGAGATACGCAGTATTTT.